These 18 T cell receptor beta chains originate from one sample sequenced in a study of Graves' ophthalmopathy and Graves' hyperthyroidism. Amplifying from RNA transcripts, the study obtained TCR beta CDR3 regions. Second-round multiplex PCR came after a first-round RT-PCR that employed HTBI primers. A single record per CDR3 protein comes from TCRdb applying MiXCR to the multiplex PCR reads. The profile covers some 360,000 distinct CDR3 sequences, with roughly 17% appearing a single time and roughly 2.6% taken by the ten largest. Material for sequencing was peripheral blood. Source of these receptors: an adult woman with stable Graves' hyperthyroidism.

There are many counts of this clonotype. This chain uses TRBV29-1 with TRBJ2-2; a weak D match, TRBD2 (5 bases). Germline CDR1 and CDR2: SQVTM and ANQGSEA. Trimming took off 6 bases at V and 5 bases at J, with 7 bases between the two ends. The CDR3 is 11 residues long. CDR3 DNA sequence: TGCAGCGTCACGGGGACCGGGGAGCTGTTTTTT. Amino acids: CSVTGTGELFF.

This clonotype was detected ten times or more. This chain connects TRBV7-2 to TRBJ1-2, with a weak D call TRBD1 (6 bases). In germline, CDR1 is SGHTA, CDR2 FQGNSA. The V gene lost 1 base and the J gene lost 0 bases, with 15 bases spanning the gap. The CDR3 totals 17 residues. The CDR3 sequence is CASSLDVGQQANYGYTF. The CDR3, as DNA: TGTGCCAGCAGCTTAGATGTCGGACAGCAAGCTAACTATGGCTACACCTTC. The full variable domain, its missing parts supplied by reference TRBV7-2 and TRBJ1-2, is GAGVSQSPSNKVTEKGKDVELRCDPISGHTALYWYRQSLGQGLEFLIYFQGNSAPDKSGLPSDRFSAERTGGSVSTLTIQRTQQEDSAVYLCASSLDVGQQANYGYTFGSGTRLTVV.

The chain uses TRBV12-3 or TRBV12-4 and TRBJ2-5; a possible D gene is TRBD1 (6 bases). There are 15 residues in the CDR3. The V end lost 5 bases, the J end lost 0 bases, and 13 bases lay between the germline ends. The CDR3 bases are TGTGCCAGCAGTCCAACGGGACAATACCAAGAGACCCAGTACTTC. Its protein product is CASSPTGQYQETQYF.

This chain links TRBV18 with TRBJ1-6; perhaps TRBD1 as D (5 bases). Trimming removed 2 bases at V and 0 bases at J, with 11 bases between. The germline V gene encodes CDR1 KGHSH and CDR2 LQKENI. The CDR3 extends over 17 amino acids. The CDR3 loop reads CASSPMGVDSYNSPLHF. CDR3 nucleotides: TGTGCCAGCTCACCAATGGGGGTAGACTCCTATAATTCACCCCTCCACTTT.

This clonotype was observed many times. The chain joins TRBV6-5 to TRBJ1-2, with D perhaps TRBD1 (5 bases). The V end lost 2 bases, the J end lost 4 bases, and 11 bases lay between the germline ends. This CDR3 region has 14 residues. Per germline, CDR1 MNHEY and CDR2 SVGAGI. CDR3 nucleotides: TGTGCCAGCAGTTACGGGACCCAAGGCTATGGCTACACCTTC. Protein sequence: CASSYGTQGYGYTF.

This clonotype was detected many times. This chain joins TRBV6-5 and TRBJ2-5; 8 nucleotides agree with TRBD2. V lost 7 bases to trimming and J lost 7 bases; unmatched junction nucleotides: 11. The CDR3 is 14 amino acids. Germline V gives CDR1 MNHEY, CDR2 SVGAGI. DNA of the CDR3: TGTGCCAGCATTTCGGGGGGGACGGTCGGGACCCAGTACTTC. Encoded protein: CASISGGTVGTQYF.

This clonotype was recorded many times. This CDR3 reads CAWRPNSGTQYF. As DNA, the CDR3 is TGTGCCTGGAGGCCTAACTCGGGGACCCAGTACTTC. V usage is TRBV30 and J usage is TRBJ2-5; no clear D. Germline CDR1 and CDR2: GTSNPN and SVGIG (reference sequence). The germline V and J ends were trimmed by 3 bases and 7 bases, with 12 bases remaining between them. The CDR3 spans 12 residues.

This clonotype was seen at least ten times. The J gene is TRBJ1-2, the V gene TRBV7-9, with no clear D. Germline CDR1 is SEHNR and CDR2 is FQNEAQ (reference sequence). CDR3 size: 13 residues. V lost 5 bases to trimming and J lost 8 bases, with 15 bases between them. The CDR3 sequence: CASSPPRRVGYTF. DNA for the CDR3: TGTGCCAGCAGCCCCCCGCGTCGGGTCGGCTACACCTTC.

Worth noting for this clonotype: The junction does not match germline at one end; this may be a read error. The chain carries TRBV3-1 and TRBJ2-2, with 13 bases aligning to TRBD2. The CDR3 length is 20 residues. Germline CDR1 is LGHDT and CDR2 is YNNKEL (reference sequence). CDR3 residues: CASSQAPTSGRPAVGGELCF. The CDR3 DNA reads TGTGCCAGCAGCCAAGCTCCGACTAGCGGGAGGCCGGCCGTGGGCGGGGAGCTGTGTTTT.

Ten or more counts support this clonotype. This sequence joins TRBV12-3 or TRBV12-4 and TRBJ1-1, with TRBD1 identical over 9 bases. CDR3 length: 15 residues. V was clipped by 4 bases and J by 3 bases; unmatched bases: 6. The CDR3 sequence: CASSSRDRVDTEAFF. The CDR3 DNA is TGTGCCAGCAGTTCAAGGGACAGGGTGGACACTGAAGCTTTCTTT.

This clonotype was counted a single time. Just one base apart from a much larger clone, this may be a read error. Because it lacks the conserved phenylalanine or tryptophan at the end, this CDR3 is likely a read error. The chain combines TRBV7-8 with TRBJ1-5; tentatively, D is TRBD1 (5 bases). The CDR3 is 14 residues long. The germline gives CDR1 SGHVS, CDR2 FQNEAQ. Trimming pared 0 bases from V and 2 bases from J, leaving 5 bases between. The DNA for the CDR3 is TGTGCCAGCAGCTTAGCCAGGGGCAATCAGCCCCAGCATGTT. This encodes CASSLARGNQPQHV.

This clonotype was found many times. V is TRBV7-8 and J is TRBJ2-7, with TRBD2 as a possible D gene (6 bases). Deletions cut 2 bases from V and 4 bases from J, with 18 bases between. This CDR3 region has 16 residues. From germline, CDR1 is SGHVS and CDR2 FQNEAQ. The CDR3 DNA is TGTGCCAGCAGCTTACTCCCCGGGACTGGAGCTTACGAGCAGTACTTC. This encodes CASSLLPGTGAYEQYF.

This clonotype was found many times. V usage is TRBV28 and J usage is TRBJ2-7; D gene unclear. The CDR3 has 12 residues. The germline V gene has CDR1 MDHEN and CDR2 SYDVKM. The V end was cut by 7 bases, the J end by 1 base, with 8 bases between. CDR3 DNA: TGTGCCAGCAACTCGGATTCCTACGAGCAGTACTTC. Residues: CASNSDSYEQYF.

This clonotype has ten or more counts. The chain joins TRBV4-1 to TRBJ1-1; 7 bases map to TRBD1. V lost 3 bases to trimming and J lost 5 bases; unmatched junction nucleotides: 6. This CDR3 region has 14 residues. Per germline, CDR1 MGHRA and CDR2 YSYEKL. CDR3 DNA sequence: TGCGCCAGCAGCCATCGACAGGGTGGGACTGAAGCTTTCTTT. It is translated as CASSHRQGGTEAFF.

This clonotype was recorded at least ten times. The chain carries TRBV5-1 and TRBJ2-2; 8 positions agree with TRBD2. The CDR3 length is 17 residues. Looked up from germline, CDR1 is SGHRS and CDR2 is YFSETQ. The ends lost 0 bases at V and 0 bases at J; junction bases unmatched: 4. As DNA, the CDR3 is TGCGCCAGCAGCTTGGTGGTAGCGGGATCGAACACCGGGGAGCTGTTTTTT. Amino acid sequence: CASSLVVAGSNTGELFF.

The table lists this clonotype with many counts. The chain joins TRBV20-1 to TRBJ2-7; 9 bases agree with TRBD1. The V and J ends lost 3 bases and 3 bases, in that order; junction bases with no gene match: 3. This CDR3 has 13 amino acids. Germline V lookup: CDR1 DFQATT, CDR2 SNEGSKA (reference sequence). This chain's CDR3 is CSASRDRDYEQYF. CDR3 coding DNA: TGCAGTGCTAGCCGGGACAGGGACTACGAGCAGTACTTC.

This clonotype has at least ten counts. The chain links TRBV28 to TRBJ2-2; the D is unclear. Germline V gene sequence: CDR1 MDHEN, CDR2 SYDVKM. Trimming pared 3 bases from V and 2 bases from J, leaving 16 bases between. The CDR3 is 17 amino acids. CDR3 sequence: CASSFLAQGYNTGELFF. CDR3 in DNA: TGTGCCAGCAGTTTCCTCGCCCAAGGATATAACACCGGGGAGCTGTTTTTT.

The table lists this clonotype with many counts. This rearrangement joins TRBV29-1 to TRBJ2-2; 7 bases line up with TRBD2. This CDR3 is 13 amino acids long. The germline V gene has CDR1 SQVTM and CDR2 ANQGSEA. V trimming: 5 bases; J trimming: 4 bases; junction bases outside the gene matches: 4. CDR3 DNA sequence: TGCAGCGTTCAGCGGGAAACCACCGGGGAGCTGTTTTTT. Translating it yields CSVQRETTGELFF.